This T cell receptor (beta chain) was identified during a study of vaccination and CD4 T cells after COVID-19. The overall study: Convalescent patients, SARS-CoV-2 positive by nasal swab PCR, comprised eight to ten mild cases and one severe case.

Of note for this clonotype: Its target is not known.

Treatment here: approximately nine-day PBMC culture with coronavirus spike peptide pools or control peptides (ViraFEST assay). Culture proceeded for roughly ten days, and CD4+ T cells were then isolated by negative selection. An Oncomine TCR Beta short-read assay was used to sequence the DNA from cultured CD4+ T cells. TCRdb re-called the PCR reads with MiXCR, one entry per CDR3 protein. The sample includes 14,000 to 15,000 distinct CDR3 sequences, around 48% of them seen just once. Sequenced sample: CD4+ T cells from blood, cultured in vitro. This sequence was found in a human donor who had recovered from COVID-19.

CDR3 nucleotide sequence: TGTGCCAGCAGCCGATTTGGCCGGAACAATGAGCAGTTCTTC. Amino acids: CASSRFGRNNEQFF. The chain uses TRBV5-4 and TRBJ2-1; D not certain. Trimming removed 4 bases at V and 5 bases at J, with 13 bases between. The CDR3 consists of 14 residues. Germline CDR1 is SGHNT and CDR2 is YYREEE (reference sequence).